The T cell receptor beta chain under discussion was sequenced for a study of beta chain features in type 1 diabetes. Study details: Healthy donors, compared against patients, showed similar age, gender and cell yields.

Sequenced material consisted of expressed TCRB transcripts (all of the isolated RNA was reverse transcribed). TCRdb keeps only in-frame clones here, not all; method: immunoSEQ multiplex PCR. Counted here are over 25,000 clones, less than 70% occurring once; the ten biggest clones make up 1.4% to 1.5%. Naive, central memory, regulatory and stem cell-like memory cells within the CD4+ compartment were sorted using CD45RO/CCR7/CD25/CD127/CD95/CD27. The CDR3 spans 15 residues. Trimming removed 3 bases from V and 0 bases from J, with 10 bases in between. Germline loops: CDR1 SEHNR, CDR2 FQNEAQ (reference sequence). General study findings and limits: TCRB CDR3s from Type 1 diabetes patients were moderately but significantly shorter in all four CD4+ subsets.

Comments on this clone: As yet, its antigen is unknown.

The origin of this receptor is a woman aged 18-29 years with type 1 diabetes. The sequenced sample consisted of Tregs from blood. This sequence joins TRBV7-9 and TRBJ2-3, with D uncertain. CDR3 nucleotide sequence: TGTGCCAGCAGCTTGGCGGCCTATAGCACAGATACGCAGTATTTT. This translates into CASSLAAYSTDTQYF. The full variable domain, its missing parts supplied by reference TRBV7-9 and TRBJ2-3, is DTGVSQNPRHKITKRGQNVTFRCDPISEHNRLYWYRQTLGQGPEFLTYFQNEAQLEKSRLLSDRFSAERPKGSFSTLEIQRTEQGDSAMYLCASSLAAYSTDTQYFGPGTRLTVL.